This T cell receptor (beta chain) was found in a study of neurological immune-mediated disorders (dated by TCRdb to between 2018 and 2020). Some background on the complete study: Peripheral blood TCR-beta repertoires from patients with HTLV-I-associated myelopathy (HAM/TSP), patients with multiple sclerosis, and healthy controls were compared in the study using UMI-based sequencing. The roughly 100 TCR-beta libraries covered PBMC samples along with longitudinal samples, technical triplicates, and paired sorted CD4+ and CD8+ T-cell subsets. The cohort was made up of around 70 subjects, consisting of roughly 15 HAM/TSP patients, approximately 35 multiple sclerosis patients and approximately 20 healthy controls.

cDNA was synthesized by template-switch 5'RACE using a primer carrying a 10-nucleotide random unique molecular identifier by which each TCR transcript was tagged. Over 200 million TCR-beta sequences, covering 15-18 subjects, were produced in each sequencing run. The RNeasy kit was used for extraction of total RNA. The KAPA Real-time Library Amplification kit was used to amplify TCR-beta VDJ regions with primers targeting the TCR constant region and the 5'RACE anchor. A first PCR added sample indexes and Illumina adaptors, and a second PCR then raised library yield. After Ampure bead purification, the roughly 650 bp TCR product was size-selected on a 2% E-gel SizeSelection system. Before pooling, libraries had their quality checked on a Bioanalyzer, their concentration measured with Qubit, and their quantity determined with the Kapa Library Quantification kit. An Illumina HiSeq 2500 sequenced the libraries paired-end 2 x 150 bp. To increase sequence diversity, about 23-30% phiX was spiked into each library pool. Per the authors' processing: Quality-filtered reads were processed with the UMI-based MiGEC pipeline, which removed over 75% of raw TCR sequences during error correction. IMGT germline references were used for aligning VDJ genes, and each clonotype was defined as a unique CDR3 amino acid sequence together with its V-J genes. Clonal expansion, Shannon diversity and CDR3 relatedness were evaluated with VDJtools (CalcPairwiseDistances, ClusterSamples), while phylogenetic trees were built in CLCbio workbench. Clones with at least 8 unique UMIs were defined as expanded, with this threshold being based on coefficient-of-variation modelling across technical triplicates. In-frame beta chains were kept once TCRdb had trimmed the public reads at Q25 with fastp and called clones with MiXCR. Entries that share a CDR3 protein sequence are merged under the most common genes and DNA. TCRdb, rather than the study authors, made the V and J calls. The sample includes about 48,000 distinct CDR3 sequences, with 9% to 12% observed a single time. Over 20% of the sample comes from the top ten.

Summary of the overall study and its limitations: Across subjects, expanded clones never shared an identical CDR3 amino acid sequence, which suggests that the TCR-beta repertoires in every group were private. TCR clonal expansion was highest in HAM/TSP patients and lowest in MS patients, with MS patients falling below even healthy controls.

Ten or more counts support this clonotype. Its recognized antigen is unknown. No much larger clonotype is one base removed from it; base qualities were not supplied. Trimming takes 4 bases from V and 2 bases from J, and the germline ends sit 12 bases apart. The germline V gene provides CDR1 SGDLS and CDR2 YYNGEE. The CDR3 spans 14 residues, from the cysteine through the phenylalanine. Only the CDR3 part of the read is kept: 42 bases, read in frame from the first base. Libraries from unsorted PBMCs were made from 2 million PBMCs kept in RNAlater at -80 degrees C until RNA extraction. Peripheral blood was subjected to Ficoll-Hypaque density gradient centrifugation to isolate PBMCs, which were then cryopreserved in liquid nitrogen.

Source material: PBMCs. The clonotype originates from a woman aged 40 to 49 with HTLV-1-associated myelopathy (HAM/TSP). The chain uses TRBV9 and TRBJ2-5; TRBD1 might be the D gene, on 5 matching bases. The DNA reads TGTGCCAGCAGCATAGGACAAGGGCAAGAGACCCAGTACTTC. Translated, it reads CASSIGQGQETQYF.